The text below deals with one T cell receptor beta chain. Per the germline V gene, CDR1 is MGHRA and CDR2 is YSYEKL. The V and J ends lost 1 base and 6 bases, in that order; junction bases with no gene match: 0. The CDR3 sequence is 14 residues long. The data originate from a study of PD-L1 blockade in urothelial cancer. Clones were sequenced by immunoSEQ multiplex PCR, and TCRdb holds only the in-frame ones, with some missing. The table shows approximately 120,000 clones, with around 88% occurring only once. Time point given: peripheral blood 6 weeks after treatment start. V and J are TRBV4-1 and TRBJ2-1, with 10 positions matching TRBD2. The TCR comes from a man aged 45-65 years with urothelial cancer. This specimen consisted of PBMCs, obtained around atezolizumab (anti-PD-L1) treatment. The CDR3 coding sequence is TGCGCCAGCAGCCAAGGACTAGCGGGCAATGAGCAGTTCTTC. Its protein product is CASSQGLAGNEQFF.